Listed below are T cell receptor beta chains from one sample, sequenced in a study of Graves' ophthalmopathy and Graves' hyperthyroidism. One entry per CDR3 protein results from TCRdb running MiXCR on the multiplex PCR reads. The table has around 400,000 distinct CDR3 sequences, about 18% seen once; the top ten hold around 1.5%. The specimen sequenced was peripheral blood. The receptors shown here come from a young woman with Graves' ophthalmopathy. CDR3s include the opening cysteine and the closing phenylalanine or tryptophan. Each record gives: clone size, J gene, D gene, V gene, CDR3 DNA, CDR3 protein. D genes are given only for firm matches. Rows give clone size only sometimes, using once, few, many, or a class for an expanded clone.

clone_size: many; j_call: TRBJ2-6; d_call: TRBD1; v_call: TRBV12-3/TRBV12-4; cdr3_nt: TGTGCCAGCAGCTTGACAGGGGCTGGGGCCAACGTCCTGACTTTC; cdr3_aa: CASSLTGAGANVLTF
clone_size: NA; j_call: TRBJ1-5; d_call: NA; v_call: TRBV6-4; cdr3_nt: TGTGCCAGCAGCCCCGACAGGTATCTTCAGCCCCAGCATTTT; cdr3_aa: CASSPDRYLQPQHF
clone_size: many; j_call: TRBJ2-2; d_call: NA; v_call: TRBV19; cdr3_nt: TGTGCCAGTCGACAGGCCGGGGAGCTGTTTTTT; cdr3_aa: CASRQAGELFF
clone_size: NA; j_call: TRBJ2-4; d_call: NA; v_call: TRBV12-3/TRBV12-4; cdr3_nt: TGTGCCAGCAGTCCAAGGACACCAGCCAAAAACATTCAGTACTTC; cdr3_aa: CASSPRTPAKNIQYF
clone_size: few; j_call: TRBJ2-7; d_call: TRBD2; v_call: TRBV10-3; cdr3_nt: TGTGCCATCAGTGCGGGACTAGCCAGACGTGGGAATTACGAGCAGTACTTC; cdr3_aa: CAISAGLARRGNYEQYF
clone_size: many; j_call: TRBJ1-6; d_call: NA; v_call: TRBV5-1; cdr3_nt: TGCGCCAGCAGCTTGGCAGGGGCGACGGGGAATTCACCCCTCCACTTT; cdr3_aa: CASSLAGATGNSPLHF
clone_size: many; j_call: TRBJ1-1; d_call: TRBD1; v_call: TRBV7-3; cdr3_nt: TGTGCCAGCAGCCCGGGGACAGGGGCGGGGGAGAACACTGAAGCTTTCTTT; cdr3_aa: CASSPGTGAGENTEAFF
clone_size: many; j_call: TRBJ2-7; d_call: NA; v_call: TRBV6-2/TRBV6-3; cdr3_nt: TGTGCCAGCAGTCAAGCGGGTTGGCCCGTATCCTACGAGCAGTACTTC; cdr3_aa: CASSQAGWPVSYEQYF
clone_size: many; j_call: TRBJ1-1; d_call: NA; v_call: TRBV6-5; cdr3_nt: TGTGCCAGCAGTTCCCCCCCAGGGAGCACTGAAGCTTTCTTT; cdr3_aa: CASSSPPGSTEAFF
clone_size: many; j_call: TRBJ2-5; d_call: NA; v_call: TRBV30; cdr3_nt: TGTGCCTGGACAGGGTATCAAGAGACCCAGTACTTC; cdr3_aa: CAWTGYQETQYF
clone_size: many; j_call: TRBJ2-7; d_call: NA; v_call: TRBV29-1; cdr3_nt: TGCAGCGTTAAAATCCGTTCAGGTTACGTCGAGCAGTACTTC; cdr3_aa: CSVKIRSGYVEQYF
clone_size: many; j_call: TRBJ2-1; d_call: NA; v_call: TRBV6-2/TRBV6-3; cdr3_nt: TGTGCCAGCAGTCTCCTCAGCGGTAGCTCCTACAATGAGCAGTTCTTC; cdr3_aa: CASSLLSGSSYNEQFF
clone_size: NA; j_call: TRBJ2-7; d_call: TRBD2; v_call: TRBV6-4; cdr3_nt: TGTGCCAGCAGTCAGCTGGACAGGGGGCTCGGACTAGCGGGAGAAGCCTACGAGCAGTACTTC; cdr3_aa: CASSQLDRGLGLAGEAYEQYF
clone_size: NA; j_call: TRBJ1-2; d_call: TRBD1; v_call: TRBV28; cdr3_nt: TGTGCCAGCCGGGACGGACAGGGAACCTATGGCTACACCTTC; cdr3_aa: CASRDGQGTYGYTF
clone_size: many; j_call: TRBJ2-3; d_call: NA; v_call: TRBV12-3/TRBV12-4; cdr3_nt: TGTGCCAGCAGTTTAGCTGGCAGGGGAGCAGATACGCAGTATTTT; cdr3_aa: CASSLAGRGADTQYF
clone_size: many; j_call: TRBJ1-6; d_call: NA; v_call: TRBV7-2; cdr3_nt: TGTGCCAGCAGCTTAGTTCAGGGGCCCAATTCACCCCTCCACTTT; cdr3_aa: CASSLVQGPNSPLHF
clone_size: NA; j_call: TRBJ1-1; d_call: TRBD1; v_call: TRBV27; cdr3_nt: TGTGCCAGCAGTCCCCCTTCCCTGGCGGGGACAGGTAACACTGAAGCTTTCTTT; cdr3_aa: CASSPPSLAGTGNTEAFF
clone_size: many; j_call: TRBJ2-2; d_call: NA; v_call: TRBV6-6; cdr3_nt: TGTGCCAGCAGTTACCCTGGTAGAGGGTACACCGGGGAGCTGTTTTTT; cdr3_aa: CASSYPGRGYTGELFF